This TCR beta chain was captured in a study of cytomegalovirus exposure and HLA in healthy donors. Study information: In an earlier analysis, around 120 million unique TCR beta sequences were found from 150 million to 200 million T cells.

Study findings and constraints: For most subjects, TCR beta sequences were reported to predict HLA-A and HLA-B alleles with accuracy. A later analysis linked some 17,000 TCR beta sequences to HLA alleles at 0.05 false discovery rate.

About this clone: What it recognizes is unknown.

V dropped 1 base and J dropped 7 bases, with 16 bases sitting between them. The CDR3 extends over 15 amino acids. 60 Vbeta and 13 Jbeta primers were used in PCR. The data were produced by immunoSEQ multiplex PCR, yet TCRdb's version contains in-frame clones alone and is incomplete. Of around 180,000 clones in the sample, roughly 70% were seen once. The receptor was isolated from a girl between 10 and 17 years old in good health and CMV-seronegative. The chain links TRBV23-1 to TRBJ1-1, with D maybe TRBD1 (5 bases). TRBV23-1 is an ORF, and what it does is uncertain. Sequenced sample: PBMCs. CDR3 sequence reads: CASSQYQGYFCEAFF. The CDR3 DNA sequence: TGCGCCAGCAGTCAATATCAGGGTTATTTTTGTGAAGCTTTCTTT.